Below, one T cell receptor (beta chain) is given with its context. The antigen is undetermined. Trimming at V came to 6 bases and at J to 5 bases, leaving 7 bases not matched to a gene. This CDR3 has 15 residues. Germline loops: CDR1 MDHEN, CDR2 SYDVKM. This entry belongs to a study of circulating and synovial CD4+ cells in juvenile arthritis. Study-level findings and limits: Deeper sequencing increased measured overlap with synovial clonotypes. Diversity here was lower than in bulk blood CD4 cells.

The protocol was immunoSEQ multiplex PCR, while the TCRdb copy is restricted to in-frame clones and leaves out a portion. Here the sample spans roughly 33,000 clones, nearly 95% being singletons. The chain uses TRBV28 and TRBJ2-5, with TRBD2 identical over 12 bases. Sequencing was done on a sample of CD4+ T cells from blood. The sequence derives from a human donor with juvenile idiopathic arthritis. For the CDR3, the DNA is TGTGCCAGCAGGGGATCGGGACTAGCGGGCGAGACCCAGTACTTC. Residues: CASRGSGLAGETQYF.